This TCR beta chain was recovered during a study of CXCR3-negative and CXCR3-positive naive CD8 T cells. The overall study: Each library held about 1.5 +/- 0.3 million TRB reads, around 140 million in total.

General study results and limits: Both naive subsets, CXCR3-negative and CXCR3-positive, displayed similar TRBV-TRBJ usage, unlike memory cells. Surface CD5 was comparable between naive subsets; TCR strength was inferred from TRB CDR3 properties. Naive subsets were similarly diverse, while memory CD8+ repertoires were much less diverse.

As for this clonotype: No antigen is known for it.

TRB cDNA libraries were made by UMI-labeled 5' RACE. From its re-call of the 5' RACE reads, TCRdb lists each CDR3 protein once, without DNA. The table lists tens of thousands of distinct CDR3 sequences. The source is a human donor in good health. Some clones in this sample may be carry-over from other donors' samples. Specimen: memory CD8+ T cells from blood.

The CDR3 sequence: CASSDRGETEAFF. This sequence joins TRBV6-4 and TRBJ1-1; TCRdb's assignment of TRBD1 cannot be checked, as there is no DNA. Germline CDR1 is MRHNA and CDR2 is SNTAGT. The CDR3 has 13 amino acids.